The 23 T cell receptor beta chains below all came from one sample that was sequenced in a study of STAT5B mutations in CD4+ large granular lymphocyte leukemia. Sequencing was performed with immunoSEQ multiplex PCR; in TCRdb, only in-frame clones are kept and a portion is missing. The table shows roughly 30,000 clones, with about 85% occurring only once. Sequences were obtained from CD4+ T cells from blood buffy coats. The receptor set was obtained from a human donor in good health.

This chain joins TRBV5-4 and TRBJ1-1; D not resolved. The CDR3 has 13 residues. The germline V gene encodes CDR1 SGHNT and CDR2 YYREEE (reference sequence). Trimming left V 1 base short and J 1 base short, with 5 bases between. CDR3 amino acids: CASSLSKNTEAFF. The CDR3 DNA sequence: TGTGCCAGCAGCTTGAGTAAGAACACTGAAGCTTTCTTT. Together with reference TRBV5-4 and TRBJ1-1, the CDR3 gives the full variable domain: ETGVTQSPTHLIKTRGQQVTLRCSSQSGHNTVSWYQQALGQGPQFIFQYYREEENGRGNFPPRFSGLQFPNYSSELNVNALELDDSALYLCASSLSKNTEAFFGQGTRLTVV.

This clone was observed once. V is TRBV6-5 and J is TRBJ2-1, with 7 bases fitting TRBD2. Trimming took 6 bases from V and 9 from J; bases not matched to a gene: 5. Germline CDR1 and CDR2: MNHEY and SVGAGI. The CDR3 is 12 amino acids. CDR3 sequence (DNA): TGTGCCAGCAGAGGACTAGTCACTGAGCAGTTCTTC. This gives the protein CASRGLVTEQFF.

This chain connects TRBV27 to TRBJ2-7; 7 positions agree with TRBD2. There are 15 residues in the CDR3. J was trimmed by 2 bases and V by 2 bases; bases with no gene match: 6. The V gene's germline CDR1 is MNHEY and CDR2 SMNVEV (reference sequence). The CDR3 nucleotides are TGTGCCAGCAGTTTAGCGGGAGTGGTAACCTACGAGCAGTACTTC. It codes for CASSLAGVVTYEQYF.

The CDR3 is CASSPLGQGRETQYF. The CDR3 coding sequence is TGTGCCAGCAGTCCTCTGGGACAGGGTAGAGAGACCCAGTACTTC. V usage is TRBV28 and J usage is TRBJ2-5, with 9 bases fitting TRBD1. In germline, CDR1 is MDHEN, CDR2 SYDVKM. CDR3 length: 15 amino acids. V gave up 5 bases and J gave up 4 bases; unmatched junction bases: 8.

V gene TRBV4-3 combines with J gene TRBJ2-3; 12 bases line up with TRBD2. Germline V CDR1 and CDR2: LGHNA, YSLEER. The CDR3 runs to 20 residues. The V and J ends lost 0 bases and 1 base, in that order; junction bases with no gene match: 11. The CDR3 sequence: CASSQDFGLAGGPGTDTQYF. DNA for the CDR3: TGCGCCAGCAGCCAAGATTTTGGGCTAGCGGGAGGGCCGGGCACAGATACGCAGTATTTT.

This clone showed up just once. J is TRBJ2-1 and V is TRBV19; D unclear. V lost 7 bases and J lost 9, with 13 bases in between. CDR1 is LNHDA, CDR2 SQIVND, per germline (reference sequence). CDR3 length: 12 amino acids. CDR3 bases: TGTGCCAGTACCCCACTGGGCGGTGAGCAGTTCTTC. Its translation is CASTPLGGEQFF.

CDR3 protein: CASSQEQMNTEAFF. CDR3 DNA: TGTGCCAGCAGCCAAGAACAAATGAACACTGAAGCTTTCTTT. The J gene is TRBJ1-1, the V gene TRBV14, with no clear D. Trimming pared 0 bases from V and 0 bases from J, leaving 5 bases between. Germline V gene lookup returns CDR1 SGHDN and CDR2 FVKESK. The CDR3 runs to 14 residues. Using reference TRBV14 and TRBJ1-1 for the parts outside the CDR3, the full variable domain is EAGVTQFPSHSVIEKGQTVTLRCDPISGHDNLYWYRRVMGKEIKFLLHFVKESKQDESGMPNNRFLAERTGGTYSTLKVQPAELEDSGVYFCASSQEQMNTEAFFGQGTRLTVV.

The V call is TRBV7-2, the J call TRBJ2-3; 11 nucleotides match TRBD1. This CDR3 is built from 15 residues. V lost 4 bases to trimming and J lost 8 bases; unmatched junction nucleotides: 8. CDR1 and CDR2 from the germline V gene are SGHTA and FQGNSA. In nucleotides, the CDR3 is TGTGCCAGCAGCTCTAGGACAGGGGGCGATGGTACGCAGTATTTT. This translates into CASSSRTGGDGTQYF.

This rearrangement joins TRBV7-8 to TRBJ2-3; D is uncertain. The CDR3 has 14 amino acids. Germline V lookup: CDR1 SGHVS, CDR2 FQNEAQ. Deletions cut 0 bases from V and 0 bases from J, with 4 bases between. The CDR3 sequence is CASSLATSTDTQYF. In DNA, the CDR3 is TGTGCCAGCAGCTTAGCAACAAGCACAGATACGCAGTATTTT.

This chain connects TRBV29-1 to TRBJ1-1; TRBD1 agrees at 8 bases. The CDR3 has 13 residues. V gave up 7 bases and J gave up 1 base; unmatched junction bases: 5. The V gene's germline CDR1 is SQVTM and CDR2 ANQGSEA. CDR3 loop: CSADRGANTEAFF. The CDR3 nucleotides are TGCAGCGCCGACAGGGGCGCGAACACTGAAGCTTTCTTT.

The rearrangement uses TRBV28 and TRBJ2-2; D is perhaps TRBD1 (6 bases). The CDR3 totals 15 residues. The V and J ends lost 3 bases and 7 bases respectively, with 15 bases between them. CDR1 is MDHEN and CDR2 is SYDVKM in the germline V gene. The CDR3 region has the DNA TGTGCCAGCAGTTTGCAGGGGCCTGTGGTCGGGGAGCTGTTTTTT. It is translated as CASSLQGPVVGELFF.

The chain has TRBV9 and TRBJ2-1; 11 bases are shared with TRBD2. Trimming took 0 bases from V and 0 from J; bases not matched to a gene: 5. This CDR3 is 18 amino acids long. CDR1 and CDR2 from the germline V gene are SGDLS and YYNGEE. The CDR3 is CASSVDGTSGSSYNEQFF. The CDR3 DNA is TGTGCCAGCAGCGTAGACGGGACTAGCGGCAGCTCCTACAATGAGCAGTTCTTC.

The rearrangement links TRBV6-5 to TRBJ2-7; 7 bases line up with TRBD1. The length of the CDR3 is 15 residues. Germline assignment: CDR1 MNHEY and CDR2 SVGAGI. V was clipped by 6 bases and J by 2 bases; unmatched bases: 10. CDR3 amino acids: CASRYDRARAYEQYF. CDR3 bases: TGTGCCAGCAGATACGACAGGGCCAGGGCCTACGAGCAGTACTTC.

The chain combines TRBV6-1 with TRBJ2-7; 7 bases agree with TRBD1. The CDR3 loop spans 15 amino acids. V dropped 6 bases and J dropped 2; count of bases not matched to a gene: 10. Germline V gene lookup returns CDR1 MNHNS and CDR2 SASEGT. The CDR3 reads CASRDPGGWTYEQYF. The CDR3 bases are TGTGCCAGCAGGGACCCAGGGGGTTGGACCTACGAGCAGTACTTC.

The chain carries TRBV10-3 and TRBJ1-1; 11 positions agree with TRBD1. The CDR3 runs 16 residues. V shed 8 bases and J 7 bases; nucleotides not matched to a gene: 15. The V gene's germline CDR1 is ENHRY and CDR2 SYGVKD. The CDR3 DNA reads TGTGCCATCTCGACGATCGGACAGGGGGCTATCGGTGAAGCTTTCTTT. Protein product: CAISTIGQGAIGEAFF.

The chain couples TRBV28 to TRBJ2-2; the D gene is possibly TRBD1 (5 bases). Trimming shortened V by 3 bases and J by 4 bases, and 12 bases separated the two germline ends. The length of the CDR3 is 15 residues. Germline values: CDR1 MDHEN, CDR2 SYDVKM. The CDR3 coding sequence is TGTGCCAGCAGTTTTGGGGCCAGCAGCACCGGGGAGCTGTTTTTT. Translated, it gives CASSFGASSTGELFF.

This clone was recorded only once. This rearrangement joins TRBV2 to TRBJ1-4; D is possibly TRBD1 (6 bases). Between the trimmed V and J ends, which lost 4 bases and 4 bases, there was a span of 22 bases. This CDR3 is 18 amino acids long. The germline gives CDR1 SNHLY, CDR2 FYNNEI. For the CDR3, the DNA is TGTGCCAGCAGTGGGCCCCCGGGACACCAACCAGATAATGAAAAACTGTTTTTT. It specifies CASSGPPGHQPDNEKLFF.

The chain is built from TRBV4-2 and TRBJ2-5; 10 nucleotides match TRBD2. The germline CDR1 and CDR2 sequences are LGHNA and YNFKEQ. J was trimmed by 5 bases and V by 0 bases; bases with no gene match: 15. The length of the CDR3 is 19 residues. The DNA of the CDR3 is TGTGCCAGCAGCCAAGAAGGCACTAGCGGGAATACTAACCTGGAGACCCAGTACTTC. Protein product: CASSQEGTSGNTNLETQYF.

The chain couples TRBV6-6 to TRBJ1-1, with 10 bases aligning to TRBD1. Germline V gene sequence: CDR1 MNHNY, CDR2 SVGAGI (reference sequence). The CDR3 consists of 16 residues. V shed 7 bases, J shed 12 bases, and the junction held 20 bases outside the gene matches. CDR3: CASTPRARTGGIGTFF. CDR3 nucleotides: TGTGCCAGCACTCCTAGGGCCCGGACAGGGGGGATAGGCACTTTCTTT.

This rearrangement joins TRBV7-3 to TRBJ2-2; 8 positions agree with TRBD1. Germline CDR1 reads SGHTA; CDR2 reads FQGTGA. The CDR3 runs 17 residues. V lost 5 bases, J lost 4 bases, and 12 bases stayed unmatched. As DNA, the CDR3 is TGTGCCAGCAGCCACGATAGAGACAGGGGTTCCACCGGGGAGCTGTTTTTT. It yields the protein CASSHDRDRGSTGELFF.

The chain carries TRBV28 and TRBJ1-4; TRBD1 matches at 10 bases. CDR3 length equals 14 residues. The V and J ends lost 6 bases and 5 bases, in that order; junction bases with no gene match: 3. From germline, CDR1 is MDHEN and CDR2 SYDVKM. The CDR3 reads CASRPGQGNEKLFF. As DNA, the CDR3 is TGTGCCAGCAGGCCGGGACAGGGGAATGAAAAACTGTTTTTT. The entire variable domain, with the rest obtained from reference TRBV28 and TRBJ1-4, is as follows: DVKVTQSSRYLVKRTGEKVFLECVQDMDHENMFWYRQDPGLGLRLIYFSYDVKMKEKGDIPEGYSVSREKKERFSLILESASTNQTSMYLCASRPGQGNEKLFFGSGTQLSVL.

The rearrangement uses TRBV6-1 and TRBJ2-3; weak D call: TRBD2 (5 bases). Germline CDR1 MNHNS, CDR2 SASEGT. The CDR3 extends over 15 amino acids. Trimming left V 3 bases short and J 2 bases short, with 12 bases between. The CDR3 nucleotides are TGTGCCAGCAGTGATTACCGGGGTTCCACAGATACGCAGTATTTT. Its translation is CASSDYRGSTDTQYF.

The V gene is TRBV6-5, the J gene TRBJ2-7; D is unresolved. The CDR3 is made up of 15 amino acids. Germline V gene lookup returns CDR1 MNHEY and CDR2 SVGAGI. The V end was cut by 0 bases, the J end by 3 bases, with 12 bases between. The CDR3 sequence is CASSYSGRASYEQYF. In nucleotides, the CDR3 is TGTGCCAGCAGTTACTCAGGACGGGCTAGCTACGAGCAGTACTTC.